This TCR beta chain was captured by sequencing in a study of T-cell memory formation after mild COVID-19. This clonotype was counted ten times or more. One entry per CDR3 protein, called by TCRdb with MiXCR from the 5' RACE reads. Of 140,000 or so distinct CDR3 sequences listed, roughly 6.3% are singletons. CDR3 length equals 13 residues. Germline values: CDR1 MNHEY, CDR2 SMNVEV (reference sequence). Trimming shortened V by 6 bases and J by 9 bases, and 17 bases separated the two germline ends. The sequencing input was PBMCs or a T cell subset sorted from them (not recorded which). The chain recombines TRBV27 with TRBJ2-5; D perhaps matches TRBD2 (6 bases). The sequence was obtained from an adult woman who had mild COVID-19 (a few samples of this study predate the infection). Cell type and time point are not known. The CDR3 protein is CASRGAGHRSQYF. CDR3 coding DNA: TGTGCCAGCAGGGGAGCGGGCCACCGGTCCCAGTACTTC.